This T cell receptor beta chain originates from a study of cytomegalovirus exposure and HLA in healthy donors. Germline V lookup: CDR1 SGHNT, CDR2 YYREEE (reference sequence). The CDR3 has 13 amino acids. The V end was cut by 2 bases, the J end by 4 bases, with 9 bases between. Amplification used 60 Vbeta primers and 13 Jbeta primers. Data came from immunoSEQ multiplex PCR; TCRdb stores just in-frame clones and leaves some out. The repertoire holds more than 200,000 clones, over 60% seen once, with around 15% in the top ten. This chain uses TRBV5-4 with TRBJ1-2; D remains unclear. The material sequenced was PBMCs. The TCR was taken from a middle-aged man in good health and CMV-seronegative. The CDR3 nucleotides are TGTGCCAGCAGCTTCTCACAGACCTATGGCTACACCTTC. It codes for CASSFSQTYGYTF.